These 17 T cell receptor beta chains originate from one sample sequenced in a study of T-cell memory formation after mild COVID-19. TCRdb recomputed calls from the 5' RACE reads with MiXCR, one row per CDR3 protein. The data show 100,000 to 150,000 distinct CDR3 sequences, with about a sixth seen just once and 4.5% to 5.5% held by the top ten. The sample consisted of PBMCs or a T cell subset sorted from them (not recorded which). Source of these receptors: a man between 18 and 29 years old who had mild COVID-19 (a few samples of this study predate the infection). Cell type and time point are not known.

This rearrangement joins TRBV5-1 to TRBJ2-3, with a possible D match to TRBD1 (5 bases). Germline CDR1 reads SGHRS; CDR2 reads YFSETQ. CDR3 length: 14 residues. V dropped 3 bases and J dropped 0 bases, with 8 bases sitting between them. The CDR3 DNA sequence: TGCGCCAGCAGCTACAGGACAAGCACAGATACGCAGTATTTT. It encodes CASSYRTSTDTQYF. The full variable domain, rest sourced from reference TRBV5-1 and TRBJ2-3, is KAGVTQTPRYLIKTRGQQVTLSCSPISGHRSVSWYQQTPGQGLQFLFEYFSETQRNKGNFPGRFSGRQFSNSRSEMNVSTLELGDSALYLCASSYRTSTDTQYFGPGTRLTVL.

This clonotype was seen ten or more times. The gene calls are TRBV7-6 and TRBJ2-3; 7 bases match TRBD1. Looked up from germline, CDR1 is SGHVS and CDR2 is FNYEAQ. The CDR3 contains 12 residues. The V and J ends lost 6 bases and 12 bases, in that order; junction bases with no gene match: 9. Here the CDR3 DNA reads TGTGCCAGCAGTTCCCCGACAGGGCCCCAGTATTTT. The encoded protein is CASSSPTGPQYF.

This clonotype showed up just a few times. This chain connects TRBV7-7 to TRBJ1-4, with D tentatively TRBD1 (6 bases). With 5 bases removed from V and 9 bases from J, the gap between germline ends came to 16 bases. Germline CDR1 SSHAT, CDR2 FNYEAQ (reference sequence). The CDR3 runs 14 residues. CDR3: CASSMDSSTKKLFF. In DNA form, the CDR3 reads TGTGCCAGCAGCATGGACAGCTCGACGAAAAAACTGTTTTTT.

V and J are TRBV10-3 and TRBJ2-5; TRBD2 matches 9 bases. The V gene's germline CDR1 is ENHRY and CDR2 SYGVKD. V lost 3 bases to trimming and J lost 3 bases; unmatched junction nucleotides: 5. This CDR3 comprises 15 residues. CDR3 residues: CAISDLSGGEETQYF. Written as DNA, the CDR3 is TGTGCCATCAGTGACCTTAGCGGGGGCGAAGAGACCCAGTACTTC.

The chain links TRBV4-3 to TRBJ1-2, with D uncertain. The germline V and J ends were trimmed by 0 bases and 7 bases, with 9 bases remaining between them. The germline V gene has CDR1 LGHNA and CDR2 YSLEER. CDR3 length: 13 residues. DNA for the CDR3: TGCGCCAGCAGCCAAGATCCCGCCTCTGGCTACACCTTC. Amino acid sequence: CASSQDPASGYTF.

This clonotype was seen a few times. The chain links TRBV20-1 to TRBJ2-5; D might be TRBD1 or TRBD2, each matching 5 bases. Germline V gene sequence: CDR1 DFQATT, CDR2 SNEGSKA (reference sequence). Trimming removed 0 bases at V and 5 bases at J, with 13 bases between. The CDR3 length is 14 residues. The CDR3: CSARDLRGGETQYF. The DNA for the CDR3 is TGCAGTGCTAGAGATCTACGGGGCGGGGAGACCCAGTACTTC.

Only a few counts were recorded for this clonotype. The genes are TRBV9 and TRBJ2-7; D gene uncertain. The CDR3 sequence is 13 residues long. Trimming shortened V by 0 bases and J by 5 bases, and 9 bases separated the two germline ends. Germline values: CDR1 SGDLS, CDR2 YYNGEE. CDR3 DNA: TGTGCCAGCAGCGTAGGGCAGGAAAACGAGCAGTACTTC. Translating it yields CASSVGQENEQYF.

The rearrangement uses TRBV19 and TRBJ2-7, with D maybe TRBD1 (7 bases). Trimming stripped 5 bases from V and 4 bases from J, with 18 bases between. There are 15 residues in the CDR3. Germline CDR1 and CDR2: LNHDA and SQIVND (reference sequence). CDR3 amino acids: CASSSPRQGGYEQYF. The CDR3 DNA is TGTGCCAGTAGTTCCCCCCGGCAGGGGGGATACGAGCAGTACTTC.

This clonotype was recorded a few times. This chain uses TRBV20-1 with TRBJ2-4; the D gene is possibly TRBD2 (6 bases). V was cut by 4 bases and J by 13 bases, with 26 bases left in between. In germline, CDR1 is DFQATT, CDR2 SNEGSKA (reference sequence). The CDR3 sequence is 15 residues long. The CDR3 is CSATSFWTAMRGQYF. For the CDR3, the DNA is TGCAGTGCTACCTCGTTCTGGACGGCGATGCGGGGCCAGTACTTC.

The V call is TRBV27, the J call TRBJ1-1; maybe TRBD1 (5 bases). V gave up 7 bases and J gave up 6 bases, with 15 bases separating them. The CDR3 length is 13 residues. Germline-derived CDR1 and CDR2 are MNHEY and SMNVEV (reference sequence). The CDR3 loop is CASNFQGLAEAFF. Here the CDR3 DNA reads TGTGCCAGCAATTTCCAGGGCCTCGCTGAAGCTTTCTTT.

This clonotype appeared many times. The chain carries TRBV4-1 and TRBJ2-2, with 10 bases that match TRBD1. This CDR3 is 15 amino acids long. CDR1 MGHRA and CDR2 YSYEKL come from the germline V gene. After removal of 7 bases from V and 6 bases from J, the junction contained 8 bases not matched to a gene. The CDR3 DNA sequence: TGCGCCAGCAATCCCAGGGACAGGGGCCCCGGGGAGCTGTTTTTT. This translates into CASNPRDRGPGELFF.

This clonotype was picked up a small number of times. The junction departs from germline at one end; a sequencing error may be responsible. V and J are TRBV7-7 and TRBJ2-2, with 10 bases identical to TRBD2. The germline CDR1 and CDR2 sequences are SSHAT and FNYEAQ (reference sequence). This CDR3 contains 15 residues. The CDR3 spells CASRRLAGNTGELFF. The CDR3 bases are TGTGCTAGCAGAAGACTAGCGGGGAACACCGGGGAGCTGTTTTTT.

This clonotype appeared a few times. The CDR3 protein is CASSSGLAEGTEAFF. CDR3 DNA: TGTGCCAGCAGTTCGGGTTTGGCGGAGGGCACTGAAGCTTTCTTT. V gene TRBV12-3 or TRBV12-4 combines with J gene TRBJ1-1, with D hard to call. V was cut by 4 bases and J by 4 bases, with 16 bases left in between. The CDR3 length is 15 residues.

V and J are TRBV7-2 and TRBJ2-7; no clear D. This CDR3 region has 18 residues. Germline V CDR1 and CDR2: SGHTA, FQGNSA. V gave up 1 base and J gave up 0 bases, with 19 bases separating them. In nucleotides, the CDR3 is TGTGCCAGCAGCTTAGTAAGACCGTACCTGGGCGGCTCCTACGAGCAGTACTTC. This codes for CASSLVRPYLGGSYEQYF.

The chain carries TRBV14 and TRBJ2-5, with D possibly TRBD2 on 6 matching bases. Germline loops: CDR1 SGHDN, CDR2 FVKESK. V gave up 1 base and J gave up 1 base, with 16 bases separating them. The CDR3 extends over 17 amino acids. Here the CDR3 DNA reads TGTGCCAGCAGCCAAGGGCTTGTTCTAGCGCCCCAAGAGACCCAGTACTTC. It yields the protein CASSQGLVLAPQETQYF.

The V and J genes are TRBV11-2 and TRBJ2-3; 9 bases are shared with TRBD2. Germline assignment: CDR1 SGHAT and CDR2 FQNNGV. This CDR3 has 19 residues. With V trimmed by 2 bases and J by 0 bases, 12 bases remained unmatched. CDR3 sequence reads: CASSLPSPLAGTSTDTQYF. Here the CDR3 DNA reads TGTGCCAGCAGCTTACCCTCACCCCTAGCGGGGACTAGCACAGATACGCAGTATTTT.

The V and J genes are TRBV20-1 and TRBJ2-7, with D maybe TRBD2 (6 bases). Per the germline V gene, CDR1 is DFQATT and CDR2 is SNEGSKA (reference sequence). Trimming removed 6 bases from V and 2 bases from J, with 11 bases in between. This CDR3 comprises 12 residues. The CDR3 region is CSAPAGTYEQYF. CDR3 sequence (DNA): TGCAGTGCCCCGGCGGGAACCTACGAGCAGTACTTC.